These T cell receptor beta chains were read from a single sample in a study of cytomegalovirus exposure and HLA in healthy donors. Only in-frame clones appear in the TCRdb table, and some are missing; sequencing was by immunoSEQ multiplex PCR. The table has 150,000 to 200,000 clones, approximately 80% seen once. The sample taken for sequencing was PBMCs. The receptors were gathered from a man under 40 in good health and CMV-seropositive. Both conserved end residues are part of each CDR3. The order of the fields is D gene, V gene, J gene, CDR3 length, CDR3 protein. The D gene is left open where the match is weak.

D gene: NA
V gene: TRBV5-6
J gene: TRBJ1-2
CDR3 length: 12
CDR3 protein: CASSSDSYGYTF

D gene: NA
V gene: TRBV7-8
J gene: TRBJ2-7
CDR3 length: 13
CDR3 protein: CAVRRGASYEQYF

D gene: TRBD1
V gene: TRBV7-2
J gene: TRBJ1-2
CDR3 length: 14
CDR3 protein: CASSVDRGNYGYTF

D gene: NA
V gene: TRBV6-5
J gene: TRBJ1-5
CDR3 length: 13
CDR3 protein: CASSNRGNQPQHF

D gene: NA
V gene: TRBV10-3
J gene: TRBJ1-3
CDR3 length: 14
CDR3 protein: CAISDSASRNTIYF

D gene: TRBD2
V gene: TRBV5-1
J gene: TRBJ2-3
CDR3 length: 16
CDR3 protein: CASSLRAGGPTDTQYF

D gene: TRBD1
V gene: TRBV7-3
J gene: TRBJ1-5
CDR3 length: 16
CDR3 protein: CASSLEGNRGLQPQHF

D gene: NA
V gene: TRBV5-1
J gene: TRBJ2-3
CDR3 length: 14
CDR3 protein: CASSLFQDTDTQYF

D gene: TRBD2
V gene: TRBV25-1
J gene: TRBJ2-2
CDR3 length: 14
CDR3 protein: CASSEFGSGVELFF

D gene: NA
V gene: TRBV19
J gene: TRBJ2-5
CDR3 length: 12
CDR3 protein: CASNEGGETQYF

D gene: NA
V gene: TRBV12-5
J gene: TRBJ2-1
CDR3 length: 13
CDR3 protein: CASGRQWDNEQFF

D gene: TRBD2
V gene: TRBV30
J gene: TRBJ2-1
CDR3 length: 16
CDR3 protein: CAWGLAGGSSYNEQFF

D gene: NA
V gene: TRBV6-5
J gene: TRBJ1-2
CDR3 length: 15
CDR3 protein: CASSFSWTGNYGYTF

D gene: TRBD1
V gene: TRBV5-6
J gene: TRBJ1-6
CDR3 length: 13
CDR3 protein: CASRGQPNSPLHF

D gene: NA
V gene: TRBV18
J gene: TRBJ1-1
CDR3 length: 14
CDR3 protein: CASSPTGPNTEAFF

D gene: TRBD1
V gene: TRBV15
J gene: TRBJ1-2
CDR3 length: 17
CDR3 protein: CATSSSRTGGLGYGYTF

D gene: TRBD1
V gene: TRBV7-8
J gene: TRBJ2-5
CDR3 length: 15
CDR3 protein: CASSFPQTGGETQYF

D gene: NA
V gene: TRBV5-1
J gene: TRBJ2-7
CDR3 length: 12
CDR3 protein: CASSLGGVEQYF

D gene: TRBD1
V gene: TRBV27
J gene: TRBJ2-1
CDR3 length: 16
CDR3 protein: CASNPPPGTGNYEQFF

D gene: TRBD2
V gene: TRBV2
J gene: TRBJ2-2
CDR3 length: 15
CDR3 protein: CASSLRLAPTGELFF

D gene: NA
V gene: TRBV25-1
J gene: TRBJ1-2
CDR3 length: 16
CDR3 protein: CASSEWRKGGDYGYTF

D gene: NA
V gene: TRBV4-3
J gene: TRBJ2-2
CDR3 length: 14
CDR3 protein: CASRQTRDTGELFF

D gene: TRBD1
V gene: TRBV5-5
J gene: TRBJ1-5
CDR3 length: 15
CDR3 protein: CASSAGQYSNQPQHF

D gene: NA
V gene: TRBV2
J gene: TRBJ2-6
CDR3 length: 19
CDR3 protein: CASSIRAGVSASGANVLTF